Reported below is one T cell receptor (beta chain). Preparation of the TCRbeta library involved a method that used unique molecular identifiers. TCRdb re-derived calls from the PCR reads in MiXCR, one entry per CDR3 protein. The sample lists approximately 390,000 distinct CDR3 sequences; approximately 11% were seen once. This entry is derived from a study of T-cell reconstitution after alpha-beta-depleted transplantation in children. Trimming removed 4 bases at V and 12 bases at J, with 16 bases between. There are 13 residues in the CDR3. Germline V CDR1 and CDR2: SGHDN, FVKESK. This chain connects TRBV14 to TRBJ2-1; perhaps TRBD1 as D (6 bases). The source material was PBMCs from the stem cell graft donor, sampled from the stem cell graft. The clonotype originates from a human donor who donated a stem cell graft to a child with acute myeloid leukemia. CDR3 sequence: CASSLNLQGAQFF. As DNA, the CDR3 is TGTGCCAGCAGCCTTAACTTACAGGGTGCGCAGTTCTTC.